These T cell receptor beta chains were read from a single sample in a study of T cells in Graves' hyperthyroidism and ophthalmopathy. TCRdb re-analysed the multiplex PCR reads in MiXCR, keeping a single row per CDR3 protein. The sample lists some 490,000 distinct CDR3 sequences; about 20% were seen once. Sequencing used blood. These receptors all stem from a woman aged 65 to 85 with Graves' ophthalmopathy. CDR3s include the opening cysteine and the closing phenylalanine or tryptophan. A D gene is named only where the DNA matches it firmly. Where a row states a size, it is once, few, many or the class of an expanded clone; other rows omit it.

d_gene: TRBD1; v_gene: TRBV6-2/TRBV6-3; abundance: few; j_gene: TRBJ2-2; CDR3aa: CASRTGTVNTGELFF; CDR3nt: TGTGCCAGCAGAACCGGGACAGTGAACACCGGGGAGCTGTTTTTT
d_gene: -; v_gene: TRBV7-9; abundance: -; j_gene: TRBJ1-2; CDR3aa: CASSLVRANYGYTF; CDR3nt: TGTGCCAGCAGCTTAGTTCGGGCTAACTATGGCTACACCTTC
d_gene: TRBD1; v_gene: TRBV6-1; abundance: many; j_gene: TRBJ1-1; CDR3aa: CASSESGQSTEAFF; CDR3nt: TGTGCCAGCAGTGAGTCGGGACAGAGCACTGAAGCTTTCTTT
d_gene: TRBD2; v_gene: TRBV4-1; abundance: few; j_gene: TRBJ2-5; CDR3aa: CASSQVAGGRETQYF; CDR3nt: TGCGCCAGCAGCCAAGTAGCGGGAGGGCGAGAGACCCAGTACTTC
d_gene: -; v_gene: TRBV12-3/TRBV12-4; abundance: few; j_gene: TRBJ2-1; CDR3aa: CASSLGHVNEQFF; CDR3nt: TGTGCCAGCAGTTTAGGGCATGTGAATGAGCAGTTCTTC
d_gene: TRBD2; v_gene: TRBV11-2; abundance: -; j_gene: TRBJ2-7; CDR3aa: CASSSLAGGYNEQYF; CDR3nt: TGTGCCAGCAGCTCACTAGCGGGGGGCTACAATGAGCAGTACTTC
d_gene: -; v_gene: TRBV7-2; abundance: many; j_gene: TRBJ1-2; CDR3aa: CASSLARPSYGYTF; CDR3nt: TGTGCCAGCAGCTTAGCCCGGCCGTCCTATGGCTACACCTTC
d_gene: -; v_gene: TRBV5-6; abundance: -; j_gene: TRBJ1-2; CDR3aa: CASSLDEGTGGYTF; CDR3nt: TGTGCCAGCAGCTTGGATGAAGGAACTGGGGGCTACACCTTC
d_gene: TRBD1; v_gene: TRBV2; abundance: few; j_gene: TRBJ1-5; CDR3aa: CASRETGISQPQHF; CDR3nt: TGTGCCAGCAGAGAGACAGGGATCAGTCAGCCCCAGCATTTT
d_gene: TRBD1; v_gene: TRBV11-2; abundance: many; j_gene: TRBJ1-2; CDR3aa: CASRTTGGKDGYTF; CDR3nt: TGTGCCAGCAGAACGACAGGGGGGAAGGATGGCTACACCTTC
d_gene: -; v_gene: TRBV7-8; abundance: few; j_gene: TRBJ2-7; CDR3aa: CASSLTTRFSYEQYF; CDR3nt: TGTGCCAGCAGCCTCACGACGCGCTTCTCCTACGAGCAGTACTTC
d_gene: -; v_gene: TRBV7-2; abundance: -; j_gene: TRBJ1-4; CDR3aa: CASSPRRVSYNEKLFF; CDR3nt: TGTGCCAGCAGCCCCCGACGGGTTTCCTATAATGAAAAACTGTTTTTT
d_gene: TRBD2; v_gene: TRBV3-1; abundance: many; j_gene: TRBJ2-7; CDR3aa: CASSQTSGLGQYF; CDR3nt: TGTGCCAGCAGCCAGACTAGCGGTCTTGGGCAGTACTTC
d_gene: TRBD1; v_gene: TRBV6-2/TRBV6-3; abundance: -; j_gene: TRBJ2-7; CDR3aa: CASSPGQGSSSQYF; CDR3nt: TGTGCCAGCAGCCCCGGACAGGGTAGTTCGTCGCAGTACTTC
d_gene: -; v_gene: TRBV19; abundance: -; j_gene: TRBJ2-6; CDR3aa: CASSLMAGANVLTF; CDR3nt: TGTGCCAGTAGTTTGATGGCTGGGGCCAACGTCCTGACTTTC
d_gene: TRBD1; v_gene: TRBV10-3; abundance: few; j_gene: TRBJ1-2; CDR3aa: CAISESGQGFDGYTF; CDR3nt: TGTGCCATCAGTGAGTCGGGACAGGGTTTTGATGGCTACACCTTC
d_gene: -; v_gene: TRBV3-1; abundance: -; j_gene: TRBJ2-5; CDR3aa: CASALWAQETQYF; CDR3nt: TGTGCCAGCGCCTTATGGGCCCAAGAGACCCAGTACTTC
d_gene: TRBD1; v_gene: TRBV19; abundance: few; j_gene: TRBJ2-7; CDR3aa: CASSPPGQAYEQYF; CDR3nt: TGTGCCAGTAGTCCACCGGGACAGGCCTACGAGCAGTACTTC
d_gene: -; v_gene: TRBV20-1; abundance: few; j_gene: TRBJ1-1; CDR3aa: CSARGHLAGLAFF; CDR3nt: TGCAGTGCTAGAGGCCACCTCGCAGGGCTGGCTTTCTTT
d_gene: -; v_gene: TRBV28; abundance: few; j_gene: TRBJ2-7; CDR3aa: CASSFLSGAYEQYF; CDR3nt: TGTGCCAGCAGTTTCTTATCAGGGGCCTACGAGCAGTACTTC
d_gene: -; v_gene: TRBV24-1; abundance: -; j_gene: TRBJ2-6; CDR3aa: CATSDELGENSGANVLTF; CDR3nt: TGTGCCACCAGTGATGAACTGGGGGAAAACTCTGGGGCCAACGTCCTGACTTTC
d_gene: -; v_gene: TRBV18; abundance: few; j_gene: TRBJ1-5; CDR3aa: CASSHARGRNQPQHF; CDR3nt: TGTGCCAGCTCACATGCCAGGGGTAGGAATCAGCCCCAGCATTTT
d_gene: -; v_gene: TRBV7-2; abundance: -; j_gene: TRBJ2-6; CDR3aa: CASSLRLDSGANVLTF; CDR3nt: TGTGCCAGCAGCCTTAGACTGGACTCTGGGGCCAACGTCCTGACTTTC
d_gene: -; v_gene: TRBV6-1; abundance: many; j_gene: TRBJ2-2; CDR3aa: CASSEVQLNTGELFF; CDR3nt: TGTGCCAGCAGTGAGGTACAGCTGAACACCGGGGAGCTGTTTTTT
d_gene: TRBD2; v_gene: TRBV12-3/TRBV12-4; abundance: few; j_gene: TRBJ2-1; CDR3aa: CAIKSGNLREQFF; CDR3nt: TGTGCCATCAAAAGCGGGAACCTACGAGAGCAGTTCTTC
d_gene: -; v_gene: TRBV5-6; abundance: -; j_gene: TRBJ2-3; CDR3aa: CASSLRRQNTDTQYF; CDR3nt: TGTGCCAGCAGCTTGAGGAGGCAGAACACAGATACGCAGTATTTT
d_gene: -; v_gene: TRBV7-8; abundance: -; j_gene: TRBJ2-7; CDR3aa: CASTPGPYEQYF; CDR3nt: TGTGCCAGCACTCCGGGCCCTTACGAGCAGTACTTC
d_gene: TRBD2; v_gene: TRBV3-1; abundance: -; j_gene: TRBJ2-7; CDR3aa: CASSQGSGSPYEQYF; CDR3nt: TGTGCCAGCAGCCAAGGGAGCGGGAGCCCCTACGAGCAGTACTTC
d_gene: -; v_gene: TRBV28; abundance: -; j_gene: TRBJ1-2; CDR3aa: CASSSSSYGYTF; CDR3nt: TGTGCCAGCAGTTCCAGCAGCTATGGCTACACCTTC
d_gene: TRBD1; v_gene: TRBV6-2/TRBV6-3; abundance: few; j_gene: TRBJ2-1; CDR3aa: CASSVDRGPYNEQFF; CDR3nt: TGTGCCAGCAGTGTCGACAGGGGCCCCTACAATGAGCAGTTCTTC
d_gene: TRBD2; v_gene: TRBV28; abundance: -; j_gene: TRBJ2-3; CDR3aa: CASSGGGGRLTDTQYF; CDR3nt: TGTGCCAGCAGCGGGGGGGGCGGGAGGCTCACAGATACGCAGTATTTT
d_gene: -; v_gene: TRBV9; abundance: few; j_gene: TRBJ1-1; CDR3aa: CASSTPPGVVTEAFF; CDR3nt: TGTGCCAGCAGCACACCACCAGGGGTAGTTACTGAAGCTTTCTTT
d_gene: TRBD1; v_gene: TRBV12-3/TRBV12-4; abundance: many; j_gene: TRBJ2-7; CDR3aa: CASKGGARPTQYF; CDR3nt: TGTGCCAGCAAAGGGGGCGCGCGGCCTACACAGTACTTC
d_gene: -; v_gene: TRBV12-3/TRBV12-4; abundance: many; j_gene: TRBJ1-5; CDR3aa: CASSFGGLGHQPQHF; CDR3nt: TGTGCCAGCAGTTTTGGTGGGTTGGGCCATCAGCCCCAGCATTTT
d_gene: -; v_gene: TRBV28; abundance: many; j_gene: TRBJ2-3; CDR3aa: CASSLGGSAGNTQYF; CDR3nt: TGTGCCAGCAGTTTAGGTGGTAGCGCCGGGAATACGCAGTATTTT
d_gene: TRBD1; v_gene: TRBV30; abundance: -; j_gene: TRBJ1-6; CDR3aa: CACDRDRGDSPLHF; CDR3nt: TGTGCTTGCGACCGGGACAGGGGAGATTCACCCCTCCACTTT
d_gene: -; v_gene: TRBV14; abundance: -; j_gene: TRBJ2-5; CDR3aa: CASSQGPGETQYF; CDR3nt: TGTGCCAGCAGCCAGGGACCCGGTGAGACCCAGTACTTC
d_gene: TRBD2; v_gene: TRBV5-6; abundance: few; j_gene: TRBJ2-5; CDR3aa: CASSLFLAGAWETQYF; CDR3nt: TGTGCCAGCAGCTTGTTTCTAGCGGGAGCATGGGAGACCCAGTACTTC
d_gene: -; v_gene: TRBV18; abundance: many; j_gene: TRBJ1-1; CDR3aa: CASSPGTQGTEAFF; CDR3nt: TGTGCCAGCTCACCCGGGACTCAGGGCACTGAAGCTTTCTTT
d_gene: -; v_gene: TRBV2; abundance: -; j_gene: TRBJ2-5; CDR3aa: CASSIEGGIEQETQYF; CDR3nt: TGTGCCAGCAGTATCGAAGGGGGGATTGAACAAGAGACCCAGTACTTC
d_gene: -; v_gene: TRBV28; abundance: -; j_gene: TRBJ1-5; CDR3aa: CASSLYTANQPQHF; CDR3nt: TGCGCCAGCAGTTTATACACAGCCAATCAGCCCCAGCATTTT
d_gene: -; v_gene: TRBV28; abundance: -; j_gene: TRBJ1-2; CDR3aa: CASSSEAVPNYGYTF; CDR3nt: TGTGCCAGCAGTTCTGAAGCGGTCCCTAACTATGGCTACACCTTC
d_gene: TRBD2; v_gene: TRBV20-1; abundance: many; j_gene: TRBJ2-1; CDR3aa: CSARLAGSRHEQFF; CDR3nt: TGCAGTGCTCGACTAGCGGGGAGTAGGCATGAGCAGTTCTTC
d_gene: -; v_gene: TRBV10-3; abundance: few; j_gene: TRBJ2-7; CDR3aa: CAISEGSNEQYF; CDR3nt: TGTGCCATCAGTGAGGGCAGTAACGAGCAGTACTTC
d_gene: -; v_gene: TRBV20-1; abundance: few; j_gene: TRBJ2-7; CDR3aa: CSALGPELGEQYF; CDR3nt: TGCAGTGCCCTGGGACCAGAGCTTGGCGAGCAGTACTTC
d_gene: TRBD1; v_gene: TRBV7-2; abundance: few; j_gene: TRBJ2-1; CDR3aa: CASSLRDRVSPYNEQFF; CDR3nt: TGTGCCAGCAGCTTGAGGGACAGGGTGTCTCCCTACAATGAGCAGTTCTTC